These 6 T cell receptor beta chains came from one sample sequenced in a study of blood T cell repertoires in COVID-19. Assay used: immunoSEQ multiplex PCR; TCRdb lists only in-frame clones, some missing. In the table there are approximately 200,000 clones, about 82% of which are singletons. Sequenced input: PBMCs or T cells enriched from blood (not recorded which). The receptors were sampled from a woman in her thirties who had recovered from COVID-19.

The J gene is TRBJ2-2, the V gene TRBV24-1; 8 bases agree with TRBD2. CDR3 length equals 16 residues. Per the germline V gene, CDR1 is KGHDR and CDR2 is SFDVKD. The J segment lost 5 bases and the V segment lost 5 bases, leaving 9 bases of the junction unmatched. The CDR3 sequence is CATSGDGRAPTGELFF. The DNA of the CDR3 is TGTGCCACCAGTGGTGACGGGAGGGCCCCTACCGGGGAGCTGTTTTTT.

This clone was seen only a few times. This chain joins TRBV5-1 and TRBJ2-2, with 7 bases matching TRBD2. With 1 base clipped from V and 4 bases from J, the junction kept 7 bases outside the gene matches. CDR3 length: 16 amino acids. Germline V lookup: CDR1 SGHRS, CDR2 YFSETQ. This CDR3 reads CASSLIGTTSTGELFF. The CDR3 DNA follows: TGCGCCAGCAGCTTGATCGGGACTACCTCCACCGGGGAGCTGTTTTTT.

The J gene is TRBJ2-7, the V gene TRBV28; TRBD2 aligns across 8 bases. CDR3 size: 17 residues. V dropped 1 base and J dropped 1; count of bases not matched to a gene: 9. Germline values: CDR1 MDHEN, CDR2 SYDVKM. The CDR3 loop reads CASSLFAGGSLSYEQYF. The CDR3 nucleotides are TGTGCCAGCAGTTTATTTGCGGGAGGTTCCTTATCCTACGAGCAGTACTTC.

This chain links TRBV28 with TRBJ2-7, with 9 bases that match TRBD2. The CDR3 is 16 amino acids. V shed 5 bases, J shed 2 bases, and the junction held 10 bases outside the gene matches. Germline lookup yields CDR1 MDHEN and CDR2 SYDVKM. CDR3 protein: CASSHMGLANPYEQYF. In DNA form, the CDR3 reads TGTGCCAGCAGTCACATGGGACTAGCAAACCCCTACGAGCAGTACTTC.

In this sample, this clone turned up once. This chain links TRBV19 with TRBJ1-5; D gene uncertain. V lost 6 bases, J lost 1 base, and 10 bases lay in between. The CDR3 totals 14 residues. Germline V gives CDR1 LNHDA, CDR2 SQIVND (reference sequence). CDR3 sequence reads: CASRRTGSNQPQHF. CDR3 nucleotide sequence: TGTGCCAGTAGAAGGACGGGAAGCAATCAGCCCCAGCATTTT.

The genes are TRBV13 and TRBJ2-2; possible D gene TRBD1, 6 bases. The CDR3 sequence is 18 residues long. Germline-derived CDR1 and CDR2 are PRHDT and FYEKMQ (reference sequence). V lost 5 bases and J 0 bases, leaving 19 bases between the germline ends. The CDR3 bases are TGTGCCAGCAGCCCACACCCTTGGGACACCGCGAACACCGGGGAGCTGTTTTTT. Protein: CASSPHPWDTANTGELFF.